The sequence of this TCR beta chain was determined in a study of tumor-infiltrating lymphocytes in primary liver carcinoma. On the study more broadly: Those enrolled were patients of both sexes, who were aged 30 to 69 years.

Between about 18 and 33 mg of unsorted bulk tissue served as the source from which RNA and DNA were co-extracted. Treatment-naive at the time, the patients had chronic HBV infection. Trimming removed 4 bases from V and 3 bases from J; junction bases left unmatched: 7. The CDR3 runs to 15 residues. Germline lookup yields CDR1 SGHRS and CDR2 YFSETQ. Points from the study as a whole: Blood had a significantly lower top-250-clone fraction than tumors did (p = 0.039).

A primer matching the constant region was used to make TCR beta cDNA from 450 to 500 ng of total RNA. Nested multiplex PCR, run for three rounds with slightly modified ARM-PCR, yielded TCR beta libraries. The first two PCR rounds, approximately 11 cycles each, used TRBV1-TRBV30 forward primers and a C-beta reverse primer. TCRdb fed the multiplex PCR reads into MiXCR, producing one record per CDR3 protein. The sample yields around 56,000 distinct CDR3 sequences, 70% to 85% seen once. This clonotype was picked up many times. Its target is unknown. Sequencing used liver tumor tissue from sampling region 2. Subset meaning: tumor region T2, inferior pole. The source is a man between 40 and 49 years old with primary liver carcinoma and hepatitis B virus infection. V usage is TRBV5-1 and J usage is TRBJ2-7; TRBD2 matches at 10 bases. CDR3 nucleotides: TGCGCCAGCAGCAGAACTAGCGGGAATGTCTACGAGCAGTACTTC. This translates into CASSRTSGNVYEQYF.